Listed below are T cell receptor beta chains from one sample, sequenced in a study of cytomegalovirus exposure and HLA in healthy donors. This table comes from immunoSEQ multiplex PCR, and its TCRdb copy is limited to in-frame clones, with some not included. The table shows 120,000 to 150,000 clones, with more than 75% occurring only once. Sequencing used PBMCs. Receptor source: a man aged 35 to 55 in good health and CMV-seronegative. CDR3s include the opening cysteine and the closing phenylalanine or tryptophan. The order of the fields is D gene, J gene, V gene, clone size, CDR3 DNA, CDR3 protein. D genes are given only for firm matches. Clone size is shown for a subset of rows, as once, few, many or a class of expanded clone.

d_call: NA; j_call: TRBJ2-5; v_call: TRBV5-6; clone_size: NA; cdr3_nt: TGTGCCAGCAGCGCCGACGGGTGGGGCGAGACCCAGTACTTC; cdr3_aa: CASSADGWGETQYF
d_call: TRBD1; j_call: TRBJ1-5; v_call: TRBV7-9; clone_size: NA; cdr3_nt: TGTGCCAGCAGCGCAGGGACAGGAGTGATACAGCCCCAGCATTTT; cdr3_aa: CASSAGTGVIQPQHF
d_call: NA; j_call: TRBJ1-1; v_call: TRBV19; clone_size: NA; cdr3_nt: TGTGCCAGTAGTATACGGGACAATCAAGTTGAAGCTTTCTTT; cdr3_aa: CASSIRDNQVEAFF
d_call: TRBD2; j_call: TRBJ2-5; v_call: TRBV18; clone_size: NA; cdr3_nt: TGTGCCAGCTCACCCACCGGACTAGCGGGAGGGACGTGGGAGACCCAGTACTTC; cdr3_aa: CASSPTGLAGGTWETQYF
d_call: TRBD2; j_call: TRBJ2-2; v_call: TRBV27; clone_size: few; cdr3_nt: TGTGCCAGCAGTTCGCTAGCGGGAGTGGGTACCGGGGAGCTGTTTTTT; cdr3_aa: CASSSLAGVGTGELFF
d_call: TRBD2; j_call: TRBJ2-4; v_call: TRBV7-8; clone_size: NA; cdr3_nt: TGTGCCAGCAGCTTATTGCCGAGCGGGGTAGCCAAAAACATTCAGTACTTC; cdr3_aa: CASSLLPSGVAKNIQYF
d_call: NA; j_call: TRBJ1-2; v_call: TRBV6-5; clone_size: NA; cdr3_nt: TGTGCCAGCAGTTACTCGGGGCAGGGAGGAGTGTATGGCTACACCTTC; cdr3_aa: CASSYSGQGGVYGYTF
d_call: TRBD2; j_call: TRBJ2-7; v_call: TRBV5-1; clone_size: NA; cdr3_nt: TGCGCCAGCAGCCAAGGGGCGGGGGGCTTAGGAAACGAGCAGTACTTC; cdr3_aa: CASSQGAGGLGNEQYF
d_call: TRBD1; j_call: TRBJ2-7; v_call: TRBV27; clone_size: NA; cdr3_nt: TGTGCCAGCAGTTTCCGAGGGACAGGGGGCTCCTACGAGCAGTACTTC; cdr3_aa: CASSFRGTGGSYEQYF
d_call: NA; j_call: TRBJ2-1; v_call: TRBV5-1; clone_size: NA; cdr3_nt: TGCGCCAGCAGCCCAGCGGACAGCTCTTACAATGAGCAGTTCTTC; cdr3_aa: CASSPADSSYNEQFF
d_call: NA; j_call: TRBJ1-1; v_call: TRBV7-9; clone_size: NA; cdr3_nt: TGTGCCAGCAGCCCATTGGGGGGGATCTCTGAAGTTTTCTTT; cdr3_aa: CASSPLGGISEVFF